This TCR beta chain comes out of a study of T cells in localized non-small cell lung cancer. Study-level points and caveats: Tumor showed lower T cell clonality than uninvolved adjacent lung, where it was highest. The appearance of a median 57 of the top 100 tumor clones was seen in adjacent lung.

TCRdb keeps only in-frame clones here, not all; method: immunoSEQ multiplex PCR. The sample includes about 24,000 clones, about nine tenths of them seen just once. Germline CDR1 LNHNV, CDR2 YYDKDF (reference sequence). The CDR3 has 15 residues. V was cut by 0 bases and J by 2 bases, with 10 bases left in between. Worth noting for this clone: The antigen is unknown.

Sample: peripheral blood mononuclear cells, taken before any cancer treatment. V and J are TRBV15 and TRBJ2-5, with D maybe TRBD2 (6 bases). This clonotype was obtained from a woman aged 40-69 years with stage III lung adenocarcinoma. CDR3 region: CATSRDLAGQETQYF. CDR3 nucleotide sequence: TGTGCCACCAGCAGAGATTTGGCGGGGCAAGAGACCCAGTACTTC. Full variable domain (remainder filled in from reference TRBV15 and TRBJ2-5): DAMVIQNPRYQVTQFGKPVTLSCSQTLNHNVMYWYQQKSSQAPKLLFHYYDKDFNNEADTPDNFQSRRPNTSFCFLDIRSPGLGDTAMYLCATSRDLAGQETQYFGPGTRLLVL.